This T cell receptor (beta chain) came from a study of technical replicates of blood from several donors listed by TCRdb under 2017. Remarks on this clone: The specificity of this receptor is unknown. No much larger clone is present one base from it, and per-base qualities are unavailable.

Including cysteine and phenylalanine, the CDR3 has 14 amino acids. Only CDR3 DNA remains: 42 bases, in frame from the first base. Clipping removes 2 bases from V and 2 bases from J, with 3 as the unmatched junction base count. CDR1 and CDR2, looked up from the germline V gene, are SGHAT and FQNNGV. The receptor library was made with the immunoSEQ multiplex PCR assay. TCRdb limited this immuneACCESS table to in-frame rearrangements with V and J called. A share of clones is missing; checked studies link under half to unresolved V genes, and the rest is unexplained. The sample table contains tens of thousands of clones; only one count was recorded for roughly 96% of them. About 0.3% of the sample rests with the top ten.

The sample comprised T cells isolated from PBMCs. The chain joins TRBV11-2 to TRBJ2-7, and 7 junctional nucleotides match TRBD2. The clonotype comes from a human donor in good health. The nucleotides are TGTGCCAGCAGCTTATCGGGAGGCACCTACGAGCAGTACTTC. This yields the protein CASSLSGGTYEQYF. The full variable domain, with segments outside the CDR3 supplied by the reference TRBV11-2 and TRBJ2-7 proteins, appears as EAGVAQSPRYKIIEKRQSVAFWCNPISGHATLYWYQQILGQGPKLLIQFQNNGVVDDSQLPKDRFSAERLKGVDSTLKIQPAKLEDSAVYLCASSLSGGTYEQYFGPGTRLTVT.